Presented here are 23 T cell receptor beta chains from one specimen sequenced in a study of blood T cell repertoires in COVID-19. TCRdb's table, derived via immunoSEQ multiplex PCR, lists solely in-frame clones and lacks some. The sample records approximately 120,000 clones, roughly 82% being singletons. Material for sequencing was peripheral blood. The receptor source for this set is a human donor in a cohort sampled during active COVID-19.

The chain links TRBV18 to TRBJ1-2, with TRBD1 matching 7 bases. CDR3 length: 14 residues. Germline values: CDR1 KGHSH, CDR2 LQKENI. Trimming removed 4 bases from V and 5 bases from J; junction bases left unmatched: 7. The CDR3 DNA is TGTGCCAGCTCACTCGGGACAGATTTATATGGCTACACCTTC. It codes for CASSLGTDLYGYTF.

This chain links TRBV18 with TRBJ2-7; the match to TRBD2 covers 15 bases. The CDR3 is 15 amino acids. Germline V gene sequence: CDR1 KGHSH, CDR2 LQKENI. Trimming removed 6 bases from V and 2 bases from J; junction bases left unmatched: 2. The CDR3 loop is CASSRTSGRAYEQYF. In DNA form, the CDR3 reads TGTGCCAGCTCTCGGACTAGCGGGAGGGCCTACGAGCAGTACTTC.

The rearrangement uses TRBV2 and TRBJ1-5; no firm D call. Between the trimmed V and J ends, which lost 8 bases and 0 bases, there was a span of 5 bases. The CDR3 spans 12 residues. Germline assignment: CDR1 SNHLY and CDR2 FYNNEI. The DNA of the CDR3 is TGTGCCAGCGAGGATAGCAATCAGCCCCAGCATTTT. Residues: CASEDSNQPQHF.

The genes are TRBV6-2 or TRBV6-3 and TRBJ2-7; the match to TRBD1 covers 7 bases. CDR1 is MNHEY, CDR2 SVGEGT, per germline. With 5 bases clipped from V and 4 bases from J, the junction kept 11 bases outside the gene matches. The CDR3 covers 15 residues. Here the CDR3 DNA reads TGTGCCAGCAGTCTACCGGACAGGATTGAATACGAGCAGTACTTC. This encodes CASSLPDRIEYEQYF.

CDR3 in amino acids: CASSQGAVGTDTQYF. DNA of the CDR3: TGTGCCAGCAGCCAGGGGGCAGTAGGCACAGATACGCAGTATTTT. V and J are TRBV11-2 and TRBJ2-3, with TRBD1 matching over 8 bases. After removal of 5 bases from V and 1 base from J, the junction contained 5 bases not matched to a gene. The CDR3 extends over 15 amino acids. Germline V CDR1 and CDR2: SGHAT, FQNNGV.

This clone occurred a few times. The chain joins TRBV10-1 to TRBJ1-2; D gene unclear. Looked up from germline, CDR1 is WNHNN and CDR2 is SYGVQD (reference sequence). The CDR3 runs to 13 residues. The ends were cut back, 2 bases at V and 2 bases at J, with 6 bases in the middle. CDR3 in DNA: TGCGCCAGCAGTGAGAACTTAAACTATGGCTACACCTTC. It encodes CASSENLNYGYTF.

This sequence joins TRBV27 and TRBJ1-2, with TRBD1 matching 7 bases. Unmatched junction bases numbered 1, after V lost 0 bases and J lost 3 bases. This CDR3 contains 14 residues. CDR1 and CDR2 (germline): MNHEY, SMNVEV (reference sequence). The CDR3: CASSLSGGHYGYTF. The CDR3 DNA reads TGTGCCAGCAGTTTATCAGGGGGCCACTATGGCTACACCTTC.

The chain has TRBV10-1 and TRBJ2-7, with 11 bases aligning to TRBD2. The CDR3 length is 13 residues. V was clipped by 9 bases and J by 2 bases; unmatched bases: 3. Looked up from germline, CDR1 is WNHNN and CDR2 is SYGVQD (reference sequence). DNA for the CDR3: TGCGCCAGAGGGACTAGCGGCACCTACGAGCAGTACTTC. Amino acids: CARGTSGTYEQYF.

The J gene is TRBJ1-6, the V gene TRBV30, with a weak D call TRBD1 (5 bases). Trimming stripped 4 bases from V and 10 bases from J, with 14 bases between. The CDR3 is made up of 13 amino acids. The germline CDR1 and CDR2 sequences are GTSNPN and SVGIG (reference sequence). The CDR3 sequence: CAWNDLRVSPLHF. The CDR3 DNA is TGTGCCTGGAATGACCTCAGGGTGTCACCCCTCCACTTT.

J is TRBJ1-2 and V is TRBV6-5, with 8 bases matching TRBD1. In germline, CDR1 is MNHEY, CDR2 SVGAGI. The V segment lost 0 bases and the J segment 4 bases; nucleotides outside the gene matches: 4. This CDR3 has 15 residues. Written as DNA, the CDR3 is TGTGCCAGCAGTTACTCGAGGACAGGGACCTATGGCTACACCTTC. It codes for CASSYSRTGTYGYTF.

The chain links TRBV12-3 or TRBV12-4 to TRBJ2-3; perhaps TRBD2 as D (5 bases). The CDR3 runs 12 residues. Trimming removed 0 bases from V and 14 bases from J, with 12 bases in between. CDR3 DNA: TGTGCCAGCAGTTTAGCGTTTGCTAGCTGGTATTTT. Translating it yields CASSLAFASWYF.

The chain couples TRBV18 to TRBJ2-3, with 8 bases fitting TRBD1. CDR1 is KGHSH, CDR2 LQKENI, per germline. V trimming: 3 bases; J trimming: 5 bases; junction bases outside the gene matches: 7. CDR3 size: 15 residues. CDR3 region: CASSPRQGAKDTQYF. CDR3 DNA sequence: TGTGCCAGCTCACCCCGGCAGGGGGCTAAAGATACGCAGTATTTT.

This clone was found a few times. This rearrangement joins TRBV10-1 to TRBJ2-2; TRBD1 agrees at 8 bases. CDR1 and CDR2 (germline): WNHNN, SYGVQD (reference sequence). Trimming took 5 bases from V and 0 from J; bases not matched to a gene: 5. The CDR3 length is 16 residues. CDR3 in amino acids: CASSPGGRTNTGELFF. In nucleotides, the CDR3 is TGCGCCAGCAGTCCAGGGGGCCGAACGAACACCGGGGAGCTGTTTTTT.

The rearrangement links TRBV4-2 to TRBJ2-1; 11 nucleotides match TRBD2. Germline CDR1 reads LGHNA; CDR2 reads YNFKEQ. The CDR3 has 16 residues. V was clipped by 4 bases and J by 7 bases; unmatched bases: 9. CDR3 sequence: CASSPFLLAGVNEQFF. CDR3 DNA: TGTGCCAGCAGCCCTTTTTTACTAGCGGGAGTTAATGAGCAGTTCTTC.

The V gene is TRBV5-4, the J gene TRBJ1-6; no clear D gene. Trimming shortened V by 4 bases and J by 6 bases, and 11 bases separated the two germline ends. This CDR3 has 14 amino acids. Germline V lookup: CDR1 SGHNT, CDR2 YYREEE (reference sequence). This chain's CDR3 is CASSPGLSNSPLHF. Here the CDR3 DNA reads TGTGCCAGCAGCCCCGGTTTGAGTAATTCACCCCTCCACTTT.

The sample holds a few counts of this clone. The gene calls are TRBV5-4 and TRBJ1-2, with D hard to call. CDR1 SGHNT and CDR2 YYREEE come from the germline V gene (reference sequence). This CDR3 comprises 13 residues. V lost 4 bases to trimming and J lost 3 bases, with 10 bases between them. This CDR3 is CASSQDGDYGYTF. The CDR3 coding sequence is TGTGCCAGCAGCCAGGACGGGGACTATGGCTACACCTTC. Together with reference TRBV5-4 and TRBJ1-2, the CDR3 gives the full variable domain: ETGVTQSPTHLIKTRGQQVTLRCSSQSGHNTVSWYQQALGQGPQFIFQYYREEENGRGNFPPRFSGLQFPNYSSELNVNALELDDSALYLCASSQDGDYGYTFGSGTRLTVV.

This rearrangement joins TRBV11-2 to TRBJ1-2, with 8 bases that match TRBD1. Per germline, CDR1 SGHAT and CDR2 FQNNGV. V lost 4 bases to trimming and J lost 8 bases; unmatched junction nucleotides: 6. The CDR3 is 13 residues long. CDR3 DNA sequence: TGTGCCAGCAGCTCCAGGGGGCAATACGGCTACACCTTC. Residues: CASSSRGQYGYTF.

V and J are TRBV12-3 or TRBV12-4 and TRBJ1-2; D possibly corresponds to TRBD1 (6 bases). The CDR3 has 13 residues. Trimming cost V 2 bases and J 7 bases, with 11 bases left between them. CDR3 coding DNA: TGTGCCAGCAGTTTAACTGACAGGCTTGGCTACACCTTC. Amino acids: CASSLTDRLGYTF.

The gene calls are TRBV24-1 and TRBJ2-1, with no clear D. This CDR3 region has 13 residues. V was clipped by 6 bases and J by 8 bases, with 13 bases between them. The germline CDR1 and CDR2 sequences are KGHDR and SFDVKD. CDR3 in amino acids: CATSIQPMDEQFF. As DNA, the CDR3 is TGTGCCACCAGTATACAGCCGATGGATGAGCAGTTCTTC.

The rearrangement uses TRBV4-3 and TRBJ2-5, with 9 bases aligning to TRBD2. The CDR3 spans 18 residues. The germline V gene encodes CDR1 LGHNA and CDR2 YSLEER. J lost 4 bases, V lost 1 base, and 13 bases had no gene match. The CDR3 nucleotides read TGCGCCAGCAGCCAAGTACTAGCGGGTGGAACCCTCTCAGAGACCCAGTACTTC. This translates into CASSQVLAGGTLSETQYF.

The chain combines TRBV3-1 (or the pseudogene TRBV3-2) with TRBJ2-1; D is unclear. The CDR3 sequence is 17 residues long. V was shortened by 0 bases and J by 0 bases, with 12 bases between the two germline ends. Germline values: CDR1 LGHDT, CDR2 YNNKEL (reference sequence). DNA of the CDR3: TGTGCCAGCAGCCAAGATCCGAGCGTATCCTCCTACAATGAGCAGTTCTTC. The encoded protein is CASSQDPSVSSYNEQFF.

The rearrangement joins TRBV19 to TRBJ2-1; 8 bases line up with TRBD1. V gave up 5 bases and J gave up 5 bases; unmatched junction bases: 5. CDR3 length: 14 amino acids. CDR1 and CDR2 from the germline V gene are LNHDA and SQIVND (reference sequence). The CDR3 reads CASSGLTGDNEQFF. The DNA for the CDR3 is TGTGCCAGTAGTGGGCTGACAGGGGACAATGAGCAGTTCTTC.

The V call is TRBV6-5, the J call TRBJ2-1; D not resolved. The V gene's germline CDR1 is MNHEY and CDR2 SVGAGI. The CDR3 is 12 amino acids. V lost 0 bases and J lost 7, with 4 bases in between. The CDR3 region has the DNA TGTGCCAGCAGTTACTCTGCGAATGAGCAGTTCTTC. This sequence encodes CASSYSANEQFF.